Below, 5 T cell receptor beta chains from the same sample are listed, as sequenced in a study of PD-1 blockade in classical Hodgkin lymphoma. Sequenced by immunoSEQ multiplex PCR; TCRdb stores in-frame clones only, minus some. This table has approximately 160,000 clones, approximately 81% appearing once. No patient escaped relapse after autologous stem cell transplantation, and brentuximab vedotin exposure varied. The sequenced sample was peripheral blood mononuclear cells (PBMCs), obtained before the second cycle of nivolumab. Receptors originate from a human donor with classical Hodgkin lymphoma.

This clone was recorded at least ten times. The genes are TRBV7-9 and TRBJ2-2; D tentatively fits TRBD1 or TRBD2 (5 bases each). Trimming removed 8 bases from V and 2 bases from J, with 12 bases in between. Germline lookup yields CDR1 SEHNR and CDR2 FQNEAQ (reference sequence). This CDR3 is built from 14 residues. CDR3 coding DNA: TGTGCCAGCCCTCAGGGAGTCAACACCGGGGAGCTGTTTTTT. As protein: CASPQGVNTGELFF.

This rearrangement joins TRBV9 to TRBJ2-3, with TRBD2 matching over 14 bases. This CDR3 is 19 amino acids long. The germline V gene encodes CDR1 SGDLS and CDR2 YYNGEE. Losses at the gene ends were 3 bases for V and 3 bases for J; bases not matched to a gene: 12. The CDR3 loop reads CASSATQGLAGVGTDTQYF. The CDR3 nucleotides read TGTGCCAGCAGCGCCACACAGGGACTAGCGGGAGTCGGTACAGATACGCAGTATTTT.

V gene TRBV19 combines with J gene TRBJ2-3, with 9 bases that match TRBD1. The V segment lost 0 bases and the J segment 4 bases; nucleotides outside the gene matches: 2. Germline CDR1 LNHDA, CDR2 SQIVND (reference sequence). The CDR3 contains 15 residues. CDR3 in DNA: TGTGCCAGTAGTATAGACGGGACAGGGCCAGATACGCAGTATTTT. This encodes CASSIDGTGPDTQYF.

The J gene is TRBJ2-1, the V gene TRBV28, with D possibly being TRBD1 (6 bases). The germline CDR1 and CDR2 sequences are MDHEN and SYDVKM. This CDR3 comprises 11 residues. With 4 bases removed from V and 9 bases from J, the gap between germline ends came to 7 bases. CDR3 coding DNA: TGTGCCAGCAGTTACAGGGTTGAGCAGTTCTTC. Encoded protein: CASSYRVEQFF.

This clone has just a few counts. The J gene is TRBJ2-5, the V gene TRBV5-1; D not resolved. V shed 0 bases and J shed 0 bases, with 9 bases lying between them. The CDR3 extends over 15 amino acids. Germline V gene sequence: CDR1 SGHRS, CDR2 YFSETQ. DNA of the CDR3: TGCGCCAGCAGCTTGGCTTTCGGAAACCAAGAGACCCAGTACTTC. It encodes CASSLAFGNQETQYF.